The rows below give T cell receptor beta chains drawn from one sample of a study of blood T cells in healthy people across ages. One entry per CDR3 protein, called by TCRdb with MiXCR from the 5' RACE reads. The sample comprises about 830,000 distinct CDR3 sequences, around 68% of which are singletons, and about a quarter rests with the top ten. The sample was blood. The receptors were sampled from a young man in good health. Both conserved end residues are part of each CDR3. The D gene is left open where the match is weak. The size of a clone is reported for some rows only, either as once, few or many, or as a class for expanded clones.

D gene	V gene	clone size	J gene	CDR3 protein	CDR3 DNA
.	TRBV12-3/TRBV12-4	many	TRBJ2-3	CASSSYTDTQYF	TGTGCCAGCAGCTCTTATACAGATACGCAGTATTTT
TRBD2	TRBV7-9	.	TRBJ2-3	CASRIAGDRTDTQYF	TGTGCCAGCAGGATAGCGGGGGATCGCACAGATACGCAGTATTTT
.	TRBV12-3/TRBV12-4	many	TRBJ1-1	CASSDRAKDEAFF	TGTGCCAGCAGTGACCGGGCCAAGGATGAAGCTTTCTTT
TRBD1	TRBV10-3	.	TRBJ2-1	CAISPGTGGNYNEQFF	TGTGCCATCAGTCCCGGGACAGGGGGTAACTACAATGAGCAGTTCTTC
.	TRBV6-6	few	TRBJ2-5	CASSYDTRAETQYF	TGTGCCAGCAGTTATGACACCAGGGCAGAGACCCAGTACTTC
.	TRBV7-2	few	TRBJ2-7	CASSPLGGDEQYF	TGTGCCAGCAGCCCCCTAGGGGGTGACGAGCAGTACTTC
.	TRBV4-3	.	TRBJ1-6	CASSQGVDSPLHF	TGCGCCAGCAGCCAAGGAGTGGATTCACCCCTCCACTTT
TRBD1	TRBV6-6	.	TRBJ1-5	CASSYTPPGQGYQPQHF	TGTGCCAGCAGTTACACACCGCCGGGACAGGGGTATCAGCCCCAGCATTTT
.	TRBV2	.	TRBJ2-7	CASRSNRVEDEQYF	TGTGCCAGCAGATCCAACAGGGTTGAGGACGAGCAGTACTTC
.	TRBV25-1	.	TRBJ2-5	CASSHSFGAGEIETQYF	TGTGCCAGCAGTCATTCCTTTGGAGCAGGGGAGATAGAGACCCAGTACTTC
.	TRBV6-5	few	TRBJ1-2	CASSYGGGRNYGYTF	TGTGCCAGCAGTTACGGTGGGGGGCGAAACTATGGCTACACCTTC
.	TRBV10-3	.	TRBJ2-7	CAISEPGSGTKTYEQYF	TGTGCCATCAGTGAGCCTGGGTCCGGGACCAAGACATACGAGCAGTACTTC
.	TRBV3-1	.	TRBJ1-1	CASSQYAQNTEAFF	TGTGCCAGCAGCCAATACGCACAGAACACTGAAGCTTTCTTT
.	TRBV7-9	.	TRBJ1-6	CASSSPGDSPLHF	TGTGCCAGCAGTTCTCCAGGGGATTCACCCCTCCACTTT
TRBD2	TRBV27	.	TRBJ2-3	CASSLYIAGGTDTQYF	TGTGCCAGCAGTTTATATATAGCGGGGGGCACAGATACGCAGTATTTT
.	TRBV9	.	TRBJ1-5	CASSAGAQPQHF	TGTGCCAGCAGCGCCGGGGCCCAGCCCCAGCATTTT
.	TRBV12-3/TRBV12-4	.	TRBJ2-2	CASTTGGIGELFF	TGTGCCAGCACCACAGGTGGGATCGGGGAGCTGTTTTTT
TRBD2	TRBV20-1	.	TRBJ2-7	CSALKRGGNEQYF	TGCAGTGCTCTCAAGCGGGGGGGCAACGAGCAGTACTTC
.	TRBV2	.	TRBJ1-6	CARSEGSPLHF	TGTGCCAGAAGTGAAGGGTCACCCCTCCACTTT
.	TRBV3-1	many	TRBJ2-3	CASRERGTVGTDTQYF	TGTGCCAGCAGGGAAAGAGGCACGGTTGGCACAGATACGCAGTATTTT
.	TRBV7-2	.	TRBJ1-1	CASSPIRTEAFF	TGTGCCAGCAGCCCTATCAGGACTGAAGCTTTCTTT
TRBD1	TRBV9	.	TRBJ1-6	CASSVDSGSGGSPLHF	TGTGCCAGCAGCGTAGATAGCGGCTCAGGGGGTTCACCCCTCCACTTT
.	TRBV7-8	.	TRBJ2-5	CATRGARTQYF	TGTGCCACCCGGGGGGCCCGCACTCAGTACTTC
.	TRBV4-3	.	TRBJ2-3	CASSRIGGLTDTQYF	TGCGCCAGCAGTCGAATCGGCGGTCTCACAGATACGCAGTATTTT
.	TRBV20-1	.	TRBJ2-1	CSARDQGRSFAAPYNEQFF	TGCAGTGCTAGAGATCAAGGCCGCTCTTTTGCGGCCCCGTACAATGAGCAGTTCTTC
.	TRBV5-1	.	TRBJ2-7	CASSLLQTDYEQYF	TGCGCCAGCAGCTTGTTACAGACAGACTACGAGCAGTACTTC
TRBD1	TRBV10-3	.	TRBJ2-7	CAISDGTGAYEQYF	TGTGCCATCAGCGACGGGACAGGGGCATACGAGCAGTACTTC
TRBD2	TRBV4-2	.	TRBJ2-1	CASRGPGTMDEQFF	TGTGCCAGCAGGGGCCCCGGGACTATGGATGAGCAGTTCTTC
.	TRBV7-3	few	TRBJ2-3	CASSFYGGQDTQYF	TGTGCCAGCAGCTTTTACGGGGGCCAAGATACGCAGTATTTT
.	TRBV5-1	.	TRBJ1-4	CASSFEGLNEKLFF	TGCGCCAGCAGCTTCGAGGGTCTTAATGAAAAACTGTTTTTT
.	TRBV5-8	.	TRBJ1-2	CASTSQDYGYTF	TGTGCCAGCACCTCCCAGGACTATGGCTACACCTTC
.	TRBV29-1	.	TRBJ1-5	CSVGAPNQPQHF	TGCAGCGTTGGGGCGCCGAATCAGCCCCAGCATTTT
.	TRBV4-2	few	TRBJ1-2	CASSQVQESRDKANYGYTF	TGTGCCAGCAGCCAAGTACAGGAAAGTCGGGACAAGGCTAACTATGGCTACACCTTC
TRBD1	TRBV7-2	few	TRBJ1-2	CASSGRDSYGYTF	TGTGCCAGCAGCGGGCGGGACAGCTATGGCTACACCTTC
TRBD1	TRBV28	once	TRBJ2-3	CASSPEVGQATDTQYF	TGTGCCAGCAGTCCGGAAGTGGGACAGGCCACAGATACGCAGTATTTT
TRBD2	TRBV12-3/TRBV12-4	.	TRBJ2-5	CASRVSGGSTETQYF	TGTGCCAGCAGGGTTAGCGGGGGGTCGACAGAGACCCAGTACTTC
TRBD2	TRBV7-2	few	TRBJ2-7	CASSPQGGGAYEQYF	TGTGCCAGCAGCCCTCAGGGCGGGGGGGCCTACGAGCAGTACTTC
.	TRBV5-1	.	TRBJ1-2	CASSMGGTQTYGYTF	TGCGCCAGCAGCATGGGCGGGACGCAAACATATGGCTACACCTTC
.	TRBV9	.	TRBJ2-7	CASSPSGWDYEQYF	TGTGCCAGCAGCCCGTCGGGGTGGGACTACGAGCAGTACTTC
.	TRBV7-2	.	TRBJ2-5	CASRRGVWETQYF	TGTGCCAGCAGGAGGGGTGTATGGGAGACCCAGTACTTC
TRBD1	TRBV5-1	many	TRBJ1-2	CASSFAGTGIYGYTF	TGCGCCAGCAGCTTCGCCGGGACAGGAATTTATGGCTACACCTTC
.	TRBV29-1	.	TRBJ2-7	CSVAGTATYEQYF	TGCAGCGTTGCTGGGACCGCCACCTACGAGCAGTACTTC
.	TRBV6-5	.	TRBJ1-1	CASSTEYRVATEAFF	TGTGCCAGCAGTACAGAGTACAGGGTCGCCACTGAAGCTTTCTTT
.	TRBV29-1	few	TRBJ2-6	CSVAPTSGANVLTF	TGCAGCGTTGCCCCGACGTCTGGGGCCAACGTCCTGACTTTC
TRBD2	TRBV4-2	.	TRBJ2-3	CASSLYHPTSGGRLDTQYF	TGTGCCAGCAGCCTCTACCATCCGACTAGCGGGGGGAGGTTAGATACGCAGTATTTT
.	TRBV7-8	.	TRBJ2-5	CASSLWLRENQETQYF	TGTGCCAGCAGCTTATGGCTCAGGGAAAACCAAGAGACCCAGTACTTC
TRBD1	TRBV10-3	.	TRBJ1-6	CAISGKGTEYNSPLHF	TGTGCCATCAGTGGTAAAGGGACAGAATATAATTCACCCCTCCACTTT
.	TRBV7-2	.	TRBJ2-3	CASSLSLTVADTQYF	TGTGCCAGCAGCTTGTCCCTCACAGTGGCAGATACGCAGTATTTT
.	TRBV9	.	TRBJ1-4	CASSVWAGSEKLFF	TGTGCCAGCAGCGTGTGGGCAGGGAGTGAAAAACTGTTTTTT
.	TRBV29-1	.	TRBJ2-1	CSATMANEQFF	TGCAGCGCAACTATGGCCAATGAGCAGTTCTTC
TRBD2	TRBV20-1	once	TRBJ2-3	CSAAGGAPGGSGSDTQYF	TGCAGTGCTGCCGGAGGGGCTCCCGGGGGGTCAGGTTCAGATACGCAGTATTTT
TRBD2	TRBV9	.	TRBJ2-1	CASAGLAYNEQFF	TGTGCCAGCGCGGGACTAGCCTACAATGAGCAGTTCTTC
.	TRBV4-1	.	TRBJ2-7	CASSPWGPSSYEQYF	TGCGCCAGCAGCCCCTGGGGGCCCAGCTCCTACGAGCAGTACTTC
TRBD2	TRBV4-2	few	TRBJ2-1	CASSPTSGGTNNEQFF	TGTGCCAGCAGCCCCACTAGCGGGGGGACCAACAATGAGCAGTTCTTC
TRBD1	TRBV4-3	.	TRBJ2-1	CASRGGTGLNEQFF	TGCGCCAGCAGGGGGGGGACAGGGCTCAATGAGCAGTTCTTC
TRBD2	TRBV28	.	TRBJ2-2	CASSFPTSGGHGELFF	TGTGCCAGCAGTTTCCCGACTAGCGGGGGGCACGGGGAGCTGTTTTTT
.	TRBV5-1	few	TRBJ2-7	CASSLAPEAYEQYF	TGCGCCAGCAGCTTGGCTCCAGAGGCCTACGAGCAGTACTTC
.	TRBV20-1	few	TRBJ2-1	CSATNREPNEQFF	TGCAGTGCTACCAACCGGGAGCCTAATGAGCAGTTCTTC
TRBD1	TRBV20-1	.	TRBJ2-3	CSANRDRGLGDTQYF	TGCAGTGCTAACAGAGACAGGGGGCTGGGAGATACGCAGTATTTT